One sample yielded the 2 T cell receptor beta chains listed below, sequenced in a study of CD8+ T cells in alopecia areata. RNA extraction was followed by reverse transcription into cDNA, which acted as the sequencing template. Assay used: immunoSEQ multiplex PCR; TCRdb lists only in-frame clones, some missing. The sample holds approximately 150,000 clones; about three fifths are singletons and the top ten take less than 5%. Sequences were obtained from CD4+ T cells sorted from blood. The receptors originated from a human donor in good health.

This clone appeared a few times. This chain connects TRBV19 to TRBJ2-5; 9 positions match TRBD1. The CDR3 spans 12 residues. Trimming cost V 7 bases and J 5 bases; bases outside gene matches: 2. CDR1 and CDR2 from the germline V gene are LNHDA and SQIVND (reference sequence). For the CDR3, the DNA is TGTGCCAGTAACGACAGGGGGGAGACCCAGTACTTC. The encoded protein is CASNDRGETQYF.

This clone was counted between two and nine times. The chain couples TRBV28 to TRBJ2-1; TRBD1 might be the D (5 bases). Per germline, CDR1 MDHEN and CDR2 SYDVKM. This CDR3 has 15 residues. Trimming left V 1 base short and J 7 bases short, with 14 bases between. This CDR3 reads CASSLLQGRVNEQFF. The CDR3, as DNA: TGTGCCAGCAGTTTATTGCAGGGTAGAGTGAATGAGCAGTTCTTC.